A single sample gave rise to the 22 T cell receptor beta chains below, sequenced in a study of CD8+ T cells in alopecia areata. Isolated RNA was reverse transcribed into cDNA used as the sequencing template. Profiling relied on immunoSEQ multiplex PCR, and the TCRdb table lists in-frame clones only, not all of them. The sample contains roughly 120,000 clones, roughly two fifths of which appear only once. Sequences were obtained from CD4+ T cells sorted from blood. Every receptor here comes from a human donor with alopecia areata.

This clone was seen a few times. The chain carries TRBV7-2 and TRBJ2-4; TRBD1 or TRBD2 may be the D gene (5 bases each). Germline V lookup: CDR1 SGHTA, CDR2 FQGNSA. Trimming removed 3 bases from V and 1 base from J, with 10 bases in between. CDR3 length equals 15 residues. The CDR3 region is CASSFTGTAKNIQYF. CDR3 bases: TGTGCCAGCAGCTTTACCGGGACGGCCAAAAACATTCAGTACTTC. The complete variable domain, with remaining parts taken from reference TRBV7-2 and TRBJ2-4, reads GAGVSQSPSNKVTEKGKDVELRCDPISGHTALYWYRQSLGQGLEFLIYFQGNSAPDKSGLPSDRFSAERTGGSVSTLTIQRTQQEDSAVYLCASSFTGTAKNIQYFGAGTRLSVL.

The chain carries TRBV4-2 and TRBJ1-4, with D uncertain. V was pared by 4 bases and J by 8 bases, with 11 bases between. The CDR3 runs to 13 residues. Per the germline V gene, CDR1 is LGHNA and CDR2 is YNFKEQ. The CDR3 DNA is TGTGCCAGCAGCCGGGCTGAGCCCGAAAAACTGTTTTTT. Translating it yields CASSRAEPEKLFF.

The chain links TRBV6-5 to TRBJ2-1; D gene ambiguous. Trimming left V 5 bases short and J 5 bases short, with 10 bases between. Germline CDR1 reads MNHEY; CDR2 reads SVGAGI. The CDR3 spans 13 residues. The CDR3 nucleotides are TGTGCCAGCAGTACGAATTTGAACAATGAGCAGTTCTTC. Amino acids: CASSTNLNNEQFF.

The rearrangement links TRBV5-1 to TRBJ1-3, with D maybe TRBD1 (5 bases). The CDR3 totals 16 residues. The germline CDR1 and CDR2 sequences are SGHRS and YFSETQ. V dropped 0 bases and J dropped 0 bases, with 10 bases sitting between them. The CDR3 nucleotides read TGCGCCAGCAGCTTGGACAGGACCCACTCTGGAAACACCATATATTTT. Its translation: CASSLDRTHSGNTIYF.

The rearrangement links TRBV18 to TRBJ2-7; possible D gene TRBD1, 6 bases. This CDR3 region has 11 residues. The germline V gene encodes CDR1 KGHSH and CDR2 LQKENI. The germline V and J ends were trimmed by 6 bases and 5 bases, with 8 bases remaining between them. In DNA form, the CDR3 reads TGTGCCAGCTCTCCAGGGGACGAGCAGTACTTC. It translates to CASSPGDEQYF.

This clone was seen ten or more times. The V and J genes are TRBV28 and TRBJ2-7; D is undetermined. Germline values: CDR1 MDHEN, CDR2 SYDVKM. Trimming cost V 3 bases and J 4 bases, with 10 bases left between them. The CDR3 sequence is 13 residues long. In DNA, the CDR3 is TGTGCCAGCAGTTTCTTACAGCCTTACGAGCAGTACTTC. Protein sequence: CASSFLQPYEQYF.

In this sample, this clone turned up a few times. The rearrangement joins TRBV4-3 to TRBJ1-1, with unresolved D. V shed 4 bases and J shed 0 bases, with 18 bases lying between them. The CDR3 totals 17 residues. Germline V gene lookup returns CDR1 LGHNA and CDR2 YSLEER. In DNA, the CDR3 is TGCGCCAGCAGCCGCACTTTCGGTGGAGGGATGAACACTGAAGCTTTCTTT. As protein: CASSRTFGGGMNTEAFF.

This clone occurred once. The V call is TRBV5-1, the J call TRBJ2-1; the match to TRBD1 covers 7 bases. V shed 2 bases and J 12 bases; nucleotides not matched to a gene: 8. The CDR3 totals 13 residues. The germline V gene has CDR1 SGHRS and CDR2 YFSETQ. The CDR3: CASSLRTGGGQFF. In DNA, the CDR3 is TGCGCCAGCAGCTTACGGACAGGCGGCGGGCAGTTCTTC.

This chain uses TRBV5-8 with TRBJ2-5; tentatively, D is TRBD2 (6 bases). Germline V gene sequence: CDR1 SGHTS, CDR2 YDEGEE. The CDR3 length is 14 residues. V was trimmed by 2 bases and J by 2 bases, leaving 10 bases between them. The CDR3 DNA follows: TGTGCCAGCAGCTTCGGGGGTCTTCAAGAGACCCAGTACTTC. Its translation is CASSFGGLQETQYF.

This clone was seen a handful of times. The V and J genes are TRBV5-1 and TRBJ2-3; maybe TRBD1 (6 bases). The germline gives CDR1 SGHRS, CDR2 YFSETQ. The CDR3 length is 15 residues. Trimming stripped 3 bases from V and 6 bases from J, with 17 bases between. The CDR3 bases are TGCGCCAGCAGCTCGCAGGGACACCCGTCGGATACGCAGTATTTT. This sequence encodes CASSSQGHPSDTQYF. The whole variable domain, remainder taken from reference TRBV5-1 and TRBJ2-3, is KAGVTQTPRYLIKTRGQQVTLSCSPISGHRSVSWYQQTPGQGLQFLFEYFSETQRNKGNFPGRFSGRQFSNSRSEMNVSTLELGDSALYLCASSSQGHPSDTQYFGPGTRLTVL.

The V call is TRBV29-1, the J call TRBJ1-1; D call uncertain. The CDR3 has 11 residues. The ends were cut back, 7 bases at V and 5 bases at J, with 11 bases in the middle. The V gene's germline CDR1 is SQVTM and CDR2 ANQGSEA. CDR3: CSAGKGTEAFF. CDR3 in DNA: TGCAGCGCCGGGAAAGGAACTGAAGCTTTCTTT.

This clone was found a few times. The CDR3 loop reads CASSSLRSSGTDEQFF. CDR3 DNA sequence: TGCGCCAGCAGCTCTCTTAGATCTAGCGGGACCGATGAGCAGTTCTTC. The rearrangement links TRBV5-1 to TRBJ2-1, with 9 bases matching TRBD2. CDR3 length equals 16 residues. In germline, CDR1 is SGHRS, CDR2 YFSETQ. V trimming: 3 bases; J trimming: 8 bases; junction bases outside the gene matches: 12.

A few counts support this clone. V is TRBV29-1 and J is TRBJ2-3; 8 bases line up with TRBD2. Looked up from germline, CDR1 is SQVTM and CDR2 is ANQGSEA. The V segment lost 1 base and the J segment 3 bases; nucleotides outside the gene matches: 6. The CDR3 is made up of 15 amino acids. The CDR3 nucleotides read TGCAGCGTTGAAGTGACGGGAGGGCCTACAGATACGCAGTATTTT. Translation gives CSVEVTGGPTDTQYF.

The rearrangement joins TRBV30 to TRBJ2-2, with 10 bases fitting TRBD2. The V gene's germline CDR1 is GTSNPN and CDR2 SVGIG (reference sequence). There are 16 residues in the CDR3. V lost 0 bases and J lost 4; bases outside the gene matches: 5. CDR3 nucleotides: TGTGCCTGGAGTGTGTGGACTAGCGGTTCCACCGGGGAGCTGTTTTTT. Protein product: CAWSVWTSGSTGELFF.

This chain connects TRBV29-1 to TRBJ1-1; TRBD1 is a possible D gene (5 bases). V lost 8 bases to trimming and J lost 2 bases, with 21 bases between them. Germline CDR1 is SQVTM and CDR2 is ANQGSEA. This CDR3 contains 15 residues. In DNA form, the CDR3 reads TGCAGCTCCTCGGAGAAAGGGGTGGGAAACACTGAAGCTTTCTTT. Translating it yields CSSSEKGVGNTEAFF.

This clone was seen a few times. The limits of the CDR3 on the DNA are not certain, so only TCRdb's listed CDR3 is given. The rearrangement uses TRBV30 and TRBJ1-5; the table's TRBD1 call for D was not verified on the DNA. Per germline, CDR1 GTSNPN and CDR2 SVGIG (reference sequence). Termini included, the CDR3 measures 13 amino acids. CDR3: CAWGRGNGQPQRF.

The chain employs TRBV29-1 and TRBJ2-2; D perhaps matches TRBD2 (5 bases). V lost 5 bases and J lost 6, with 28 bases in between. The CDR3 sequence is 18 residues long. The germline gives CDR1 SQVTM, CDR2 ANQGSEA. The CDR3 nucleotides are TGCAGCGTTACCCTGTCTCGGCGGAGAGGGCCTTGGGCCGGGGAGCTGTTTTTT. Amino acid sequence: CSVTLSRRRGPWAGELFF.

J is TRBJ2-2 and V is TRBV4-1; D is ambiguous. The CDR3 consists of 15 residues. With 4 bases removed from V and 4 bases from J, the gap between germline ends came to 13 bases. Germline V gene data show CDR1 as MGHRA and CDR2 as YSYEKL. The CDR3 region has the DNA TGCGCCAGCAGCCCCGTTGACAAGAGCACCGGGGAGCTGTTTTTT. Its translation: CASSPVDKSTGELFF.

This chain links TRBV5-6 with TRBJ2-7; D is ambiguous. Germline CDR1 reads SGHDT; CDR2 reads YYEEEE. Trimming stripped 4 bases from V and 5 bases from J, with 10 bases between. The CDR3 runs to 12 residues. The CDR3 nucleotides are TGTGCCAGCAGCAGCGTAAGAAACGAGCAGTACTTC. Translating it yields CASSSVRNEQYF.

The genes are TRBV7-3 and TRBJ2-2; a possible D gene is TRBD1 (6 bases). The V gene's germline CDR1 is SGHTA and CDR2 FQGTGA. The length of the CDR3 is 14 residues. Deletions cut 5 bases from V and 5 bases from J, with 12 bases between. CDR3 sequence (DNA): TGTGCCAGCAGCCCGGGACACTCGACCGGGGAGCTGTTTTTT. Its protein product is CASSPGHSTGELFF.

This rearrangement joins TRBV4-3 to TRBJ2-5; 8 bases match TRBD1. The CDR3 loop spans 14 amino acids. J gave up 3 bases and V 7 bases, and 7 bases lay outside the gene matches. Per the germline V gene, CDR1 is LGHNA and CDR2 is YSLEER. CDR3 coding DNA: TGCGCCAGCAACACAGGGGGGACCAAAGAGACCCAGTACTTC. Its protein product is CASNTGGTKETQYF.

This clone has more than one count but fewer than ten. CDR3 in amino acids: CAWSLRGPHNEQFF. In DNA form, the CDR3 reads TGTGCCTGGAGCCTCAGGGGCCCCCACAATGAGCAGTTCTTC. The V and J genes are TRBV30 and TRBJ2-1, with D perhaps TRBD1 (6 bases). This CDR3 region has 14 residues. V was cut by 3 bases and J by 5 bases, with 14 bases left in between. CDR1 is GTSNPN, CDR2 SVGIG, per germline (reference sequence). Based on the CDR3 plus reference TRBV30 and TRBJ2-1, the full variable domain is SQTIHQWPATLVQPVGSPLSLECTVEGTSNPNLYWYRQAAGRGLQLLFYSVGIGQISSEVPQNLSASRPQDRQFILSSKKLLLSDSGFYLCAWSLRGPHNEQFFGPGTRLTVL.